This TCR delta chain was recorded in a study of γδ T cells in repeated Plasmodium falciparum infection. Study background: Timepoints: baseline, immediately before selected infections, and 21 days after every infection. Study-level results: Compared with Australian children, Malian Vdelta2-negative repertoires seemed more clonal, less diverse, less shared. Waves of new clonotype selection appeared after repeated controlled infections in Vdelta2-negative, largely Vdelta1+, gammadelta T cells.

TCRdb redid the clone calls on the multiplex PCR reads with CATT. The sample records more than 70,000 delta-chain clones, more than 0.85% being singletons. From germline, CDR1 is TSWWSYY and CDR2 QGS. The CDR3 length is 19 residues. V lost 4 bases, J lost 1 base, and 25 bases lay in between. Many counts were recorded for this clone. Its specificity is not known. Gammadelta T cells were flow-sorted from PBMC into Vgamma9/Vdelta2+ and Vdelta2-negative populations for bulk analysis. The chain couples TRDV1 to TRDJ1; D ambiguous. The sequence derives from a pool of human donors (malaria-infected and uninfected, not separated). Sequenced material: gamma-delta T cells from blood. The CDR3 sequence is CALGVTTTGRLRGTDKLIF. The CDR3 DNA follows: TGTGCTCTTGGGGTAACTACTACCGGCCGGCTCCGGGGCACCGATAAACTCATCTTT.